This T cell receptor (beta chain) was recorded in a study of shared clonotypes between healthy human individuals. General study results and limits: The sampled material consisted only of blood, and tissue repertoires are likely to differ. Among the subsets, naive ones generally showed larger estimated richness than memory ones. Clonotypes which were not shared had lower generation probabilities than clonotypes that all four donors shared.

Terminally differentiated effector memory CD45RA+ cells were left out of the naive CD8 fraction, which was CD45RO-negative and positively selected for CCR7. Trimming removed 0 bases at V and 8 bases at J, with 14 bases between. CDR1 SGHRS and CDR2 YFSETQ come from the germline V gene. The CDR3 totals 14 residues. With regard to this clone: What it binds is not known.

Clones were read by immunoSEQ multiplex PCR, and TCRdb kept only the in-frame ones, dropping some. This sample carries about 2 million clones, approximately 94% of them seen once, and the ten largest clones take roughly 1.1%. This sequence joins TRBV5-1 and TRBJ1-2, with a tentative D call TRBD1 (5 bases). The TCR comes from a man aged 18 to 29 in good health. Sequenced input: naive CD8+ T cells sorted from blood. This chain's CDR3 is CASSLVSGAEGYTF. CDR3 DNA: TGCGCCAGCAGCTTGGTCTCCGGGGCTGAGGGCTACACCTTC.